This T cell receptor (beta chain) was retrieved from a study of Graves' ophthalmopathy and Graves' hyperthyroidism. RNA transcripts were the source from which TCR beta CDR3 regions were amplified. The library came from an HTBI-primed first-round RT-PCR and a second-round multiplex PCR. TCRdb re-derived calls from the multiplex PCR reads in MiXCR, one entry per CDR3 protein. The sample carries around 1,000,000 distinct CDR3 sequences, around a third recorded once. Ages of hyperthyroidism patients ran from 18 to 65, and their diagnoses were new, under 2 months' duration. Diagnosis used clinical symptoms, serum thyroxine, TRAb, thyroid ultrasound and orbital computed tomography. The V gene's germline CDR1 is SGDLS and CDR2 YYNGEE. Trimming took 0 bases from V and 1 from J; bases not matched to a gene: 4. The CDR3 length is 15 residues.

The receptor's source is an adult man with Graves' hyperthyroidism. Source material: peripheral blood or thyroid tissue (not recorded which). J is TRBJ2-7 and V is TRBV9; 7 positions agree with TRBD2. CDR3 nucleotides: TGTGCCAGCAGCGTAGCGGCTAGCGGATCCTACGAGCAGTACTTC. This translates into CASSVAASGSYEQYF.